Listed below are T cell receptor beta chains from one sample, sequenced in a study of blood T cell repertoires in COVID-19. Clones were read by immunoSEQ multiplex PCR, and TCRdb kept only the in-frame ones, dropping some. The sample comprises 350,000 to 400,000 clones, roughly nine tenths of which are singletons, and around 1% rests with the top ten. Sequencing used PBMCs or T cells enriched from blood (not recorded which). These receptors originate from a man between 18 and 29 years old who had recovered from COVID-19. Each CDR3 is given with its conserved first and last residue. The order of the fields is CDR3 protein, CDR3 DNA, D gene, clone size, J gene, V gene. A D gene is named only where the DNA matches it firmly. Rows may omit the clone size; those that give it use once, few, many or a size class.

cdr3_aa: CSVEIATGESLPYEQYF; cdr3_nt: TGCAGCGTTGAAATTGCGACAGGGGAGTCCTTACCCTACGAGCAGTACTTC; d_call: TRBD1; clone_size: -; j_call: TRBJ2-7; v_call: TRBV29-1
cdr3_aa: CVALDRPESSGANVLTF; cdr3_nt: TGTGTTGCGTTAGACAGACCGGAGAGCTCTGGGGCCAACGTCCTGACTTTC; d_call: -; clone_size: -; j_call: TRBJ2-6; v_call: TRBV7-9
cdr3_aa: CASSSGQGAAGELFF; cdr3_nt: TGTGCCAGCAGCTCGGGACAGGGGGCCGCCGGGGAGCTGTTTTTT; d_call: TRBD1; clone_size: -; j_call: TRBJ2-2; v_call: TRBV28
cdr3_aa: CASSRSTANYGYTF; cdr3_nt: TGTGCCAGCAGCCGATCGACAGCTAACTATGGCTACACCTTC; d_call: -; clone_size: -; j_call: TRBJ1-2; v_call: TRBV3-1/TRBV3-2
cdr3_aa: CASSESGQSTSTDTQYF; cdr3_nt: TGTGCCAGCAGTGAATCGGGACAGAGTACTAGCACAGATACGCAGTATTTT; d_call: TRBD1; clone_size: once; j_call: TRBJ2-3; v_call: TRBV6-1
cdr3_aa: CASSYPPGIQQFF; cdr3_nt: TGTGCCAGCAGTTACCCCCCCGGGATCCAGCAGTTCTTC; d_call: -; clone_size: -; j_call: TRBJ2-1; v_call: TRBV7-2
cdr3_aa: CATSRDIMGLAAGGYTF; cdr3_nt: TGTGCCACCAGCAGAGATATTATGGGCTTAGCCGCGGGAGGCTACACCTTC; d_call: -; clone_size: -; j_call: TRBJ1-2; v_call: TRBV15
cdr3_aa: CASSFQAEAFF; cdr3_nt: TGTGCCAGCAGCTTTCAGGCGGAAGCTTTCTTT; d_call: -; clone_size: few; j_call: TRBJ1-1; v_call: TRBV5-4
cdr3_aa: CASQDRDEQFF; cdr3_nt: TGTGCCAGCCAGGACAGGGATGAGCAGTTCTTC; d_call: TRBD1; clone_size: -; j_call: TRBJ2-1; v_call: TRBV6-5
cdr3_aa: CASSVGLAGAGTDTQYF; cdr3_nt: TGTGCCAGCAGCGTGGGACTAGCGGGAGCTGGCACAGATACGCAGTATTTT; d_call: TRBD2; clone_size: -; j_call: TRBJ2-3; v_call: TRBV9
cdr3_aa: CASSPGQGFNTGELFF; cdr3_nt: TGTGCCAGCAGCCCCGGACAGGGATTTAACACCGGGGAGCTGTTTTTT; d_call: TRBD1; clone_size: few; j_call: TRBJ2-2; v_call: TRBV14
cdr3_aa: CASSILTGSGELFF; cdr3_nt: TGTGCCAGCAGCATCCTAACGGGTTCCGGGGAGCTGTTTTTT; d_call: -; clone_size: once; j_call: TRBJ2-2; v_call: TRBV7-3
cdr3_aa: CASSLAPGGFYEQYF; cdr3_nt: TGTGCCAGCAGCTTAGCCCCAGGGGGCTTCTACGAGCAGTACTTC; d_call: TRBD1; clone_size: -; j_call: TRBJ2-7; v_call: TRBV11-3
cdr3_aa: CASSGQGDGYTF; cdr3_nt: TGTGCCAGCAGTGGCCAGGGGGACGGCTACACCTTC; d_call: TRBD1; clone_size: -; j_call: TRBJ1-2; v_call: TRBV5-8
cdr3_aa: CASSLRGLAGGAGELFF; cdr3_nt: TGCGCCAGCAGCCTCCGAGGACTAGCGGGAGGAGCCGGGGAGCTGTTTTTT; d_call: TRBD2; clone_size: -; j_call: TRBJ2-2; v_call: TRBV4-1
cdr3_aa: CAWRGQGAIYEQYF; cdr3_nt: TGTGCCTGGAGGGGACAGGGGGCGATCTACGAGCAGTACTTC; d_call: TRBD1; clone_size: -; j_call: TRBJ2-7; v_call: TRBV30
cdr3_aa: CATRDSGKGNTIYF; cdr3_nt: TGTGCCACTCGAGACTCGGGGAAAGGAAACACCATATATTTT; d_call: -; clone_size: -; j_call: TRBJ1-3; v_call: TRBV28
cdr3_aa: CASSLSGVPSNQPQHF; cdr3_nt: TGTGCCAGCAGTTTATCAGGGGTCCCTAGCAATCAGCCCCAGCATTTT; d_call: -; clone_size: -; j_call: TRBJ1-5; v_call: TRBV27
cdr3_aa: CASSPPGTSATYEQYF; cdr3_nt: TGTGCCAGCTCACCCCCCGGGACTAGCGCTACCTACGAGCAGTACTTC; d_call: TRBD2; clone_size: -; j_call: TRBJ2-7; v_call: TRBV18
cdr3_aa: CASSSWTEQPYNTEAFF; cdr3_nt: TGTGCCAGCAGCTCCTGGACAGAACAACCTTATAACACTGAAGCTTTCTTT; d_call: -; clone_size: once; j_call: TRBJ1-1; v_call: TRBV5-6
cdr3_aa: CASRDRGEDEKLFF; cdr3_nt: TGTGCCAGCAGGGACAGGGGAGAGGATGAAAAACTGTTTTTT; d_call: TRBD1; clone_size: -; j_call: TRBJ1-4; v_call: TRBV6-5
cdr3_aa: CASSPSPGQGSNQPQHF; cdr3_nt: TGTGCCAGCAGCCCGTCCCCGGGACAGGGAAGCAATCAGCCCCAGCATTTT; d_call: TRBD1; clone_size: -; j_call: TRBJ1-5; v_call: TRBV3-1/TRBV3-2
cdr3_aa: CASRGQHNSPLHF; cdr3_nt: TGTGCCAGCAGGGGACAGCATAATTCACCCCTCCACTTT; d_call: TRBD1; clone_size: few; j_call: TRBJ1-6; v_call: TRBV12-3/TRBV12-4
cdr3_aa: CASSWGLPQETQYF; cdr3_nt: TGTGCCAGCTCCTGGGGACTGCCACAAGAGACCCAGTACTTC; d_call: -; clone_size: -; j_call: TRBJ2-5; v_call: TRBV3-1/TRBV3-2
cdr3_aa: CAWSGTAGGRSYNEQFF; cdr3_nt: TGTGCCTGGAGTGGAACCGCGGGAGGGCGCTCCTACAATGAGCAGTTCTTC; d_call: TRBD2; clone_size: -; j_call: TRBJ2-1; v_call: TRBV30
cdr3_aa: CASSTTSVLYEQYF; cdr3_nt: TGCGCCAGCAGTACTACCTCAGTACTCTACGAGCAGTACTTC; d_call: -; clone_size: -; j_call: TRBJ2-7; v_call: TRBV23-1
cdr3_aa: CASSQDYRGLNYGYTF; cdr3_nt: TGCGCCAGCAGCCAGGATTACAGGGGGTTAAACTATGGCTACACCTTC; d_call: TRBD1; clone_size: -; j_call: TRBJ1-2; v_call: TRBV4-3
cdr3_aa: CASSLEGQGAEAFF; cdr3_nt: TGTGCCAGCAGCTTAGAGGGACAGGGGGCCGAAGCTTTCTTT; d_call: TRBD1; clone_size: -; j_call: TRBJ1-1; v_call: TRBV11-2
cdr3_aa: CASSLGQGSLYTEAFF; cdr3_nt: TGCGCCAGCAGCTTGGGACAGGGGAGCCTCTACACTGAAGCTTTCTTT; d_call: TRBD1; clone_size: -; j_call: TRBJ1-1; v_call: TRBV5-1
cdr3_aa: CASSLQGPGANVLTF; cdr3_nt: TGTGCCAGCAGCTTACAGGGTCCTGGGGCCAACGTCCTGACTTTC; d_call: -; clone_size: few; j_call: TRBJ2-6; v_call: TRBV7-3
cdr3_aa: CASSRPGTSASYEQYF; cdr3_nt: TGTGCCAGCAGCCGCCCCGGGACTAGCGCCTCCTACGAGCAGTACTTC; d_call: TRBD2; clone_size: -; j_call: TRBJ2-7; v_call: TRBV7-2
cdr3_aa: CASSTRTPTGGSWGYTF; cdr3_nt: TGTGCCAGCAGCACCCGGACCCCGACAGGGGGCTCTTGGGGCTACACCTTC; d_call: TRBD1; clone_size: -; j_call: TRBJ1-2; v_call: TRBV7-9
cdr3_aa: CASSPTGLETQYF; cdr3_nt: TGTGCCAGCAGCCCTACAGGGTTGGAGACCCAGTACTTC; d_call: -; clone_size: -; j_call: TRBJ2-5; v_call: TRBV7-3
cdr3_aa: CASSVSSGRGVEQYF; cdr3_nt: TGTGCCAGCAGCGTAAGCTCGGGACGCGGGGTCGAGCAGTACTTC; d_call: -; clone_size: -; j_call: TRBJ2-7; v_call: TRBV9
cdr3_aa: CATSDWGQGGSYGYTF; cdr3_nt: TGTGCCACCAGTGATTGGGGACAGGGGGGGAGCTATGGCTACACCTTC; d_call: TRBD1; clone_size: -; j_call: TRBJ1-2; v_call: TRBV24-1
cdr3_aa: CASSLGGSGRTNTGELFF; cdr3_nt: TGTGCCAGCAGCTTAGGCGGGAGCGGCCGTACGAACACCGGGGAGCTGTTTTTT; d_call: TRBD2; clone_size: -; j_call: TRBJ2-2; v_call: TRBV7-8
cdr3_aa: CASSLGTDAYEQYF; cdr3_nt: TGTGCCAGCAGCCTCGGGACAGATGCTTACGAGCAGTACTTC; d_call: TRBD1; clone_size: -; j_call: TRBJ2-7; v_call: TRBV6-5
cdr3_aa: CASSLFSGELFF; cdr3_nt: TGTGCCAGCAGCTTATTCTCCGGGGAGCTGTTTTTT; d_call: -; clone_size: -; j_call: TRBJ2-2; v_call: TRBV7-6
cdr3_aa: CASSLGLGQGANEQFF; cdr3_nt: TGTGCCAGCAGCTTGGGGCTCGGGCAGGGGGCGAATGAGCAGTTCTTC; d_call: TRBD1; clone_size: few; j_call: TRBJ2-1; v_call: TRBV5-5
cdr3_aa: CASSLETWNTEAFF; cdr3_nt: TGTGCCAGCAGTCTAGAAACGTGGAACACTGAAGCTTTCTTT; d_call: -; clone_size: -; j_call: TRBJ1-1; v_call: TRBV3-1/TRBV3-2
cdr3_aa: CSVTGLAKKNTQYF; cdr3_nt: TGCAGCGTGACGGGACTAGCGAAAAAGAATACGCAGTATTTT; d_call: TRBD2; clone_size: once; j_call: TRBJ2-3; v_call: TRBV29-1
cdr3_aa: CASSLQGAVETQYF; cdr3_nt: TGTGCCAGCAGCTTGCAGGGGGCCGTGGAGACCCAGTACTTC; d_call: TRBD1; clone_size: -; j_call: TRBJ2-5; v_call: TRBV5-4
cdr3_aa: CASSMGGGTKNIQYF; cdr3_nt: TGTGCCAGTAGTATGGGAGGGGGGACCAAAAACATTCAGTACTTC; d_call: -; clone_size: -; j_call: TRBJ2-4; v_call: TRBV19
cdr3_aa: CASSSRRGPQHF; cdr3_nt: TGTGCCAGCAGCAGCAGGCGGGGGCCCCAGCATTTT; d_call: -; clone_size: -; j_call: TRBJ1-5; v_call: TRBV5-6